This record looks at one T cell receptor beta chain sequence and its context. The junction had 5 bases not matched to a gene; V was cut back by 5 bases and J by 2 bases. CDR1 is MNHEY, CDR2 SMNVEV, per germline (reference sequence). The CDR3 covers 15 residues. This entry is derived from a study of blood T cell repertoires in COVID-19. Study-wide context: Samples came from the United States, Italy and Spain, spanning acute and convalescent COVID-19. Sources were T cells, B-cell-depleted T cells, or PBMCs; the material itself was cDNA or gDNA.

The Seattle site enrolled patients during active infection and followed them longitudinally. Some clones are missing from TCRdb's copy, which holds only in-frame ones; the method was immunoSEQ multiplex PCR. The table has over 150,000 clones, approximately 88% seen once. This receptor was identified in a woman in her forties with COVID-19, enrolled during active disease. The J gene is TRBJ1-3, the V gene TRBV27; 8 positions match TRBD1. The sample consisted of peripheral blood. The CDR3: CASSPRTGTGNTIYF. The CDR3 nucleotides are TGTGCCAGCAGTCCGCGGACAGGGACTGGAAACACCATATATTTT.